This is a list of T cell receptor beta chains from one sample in a study of shared clonotypes between healthy human individuals. Here immunoSEQ multiplex PCR was the method, and the copy in TCRdb shows in-frame clones only, minus some. The sample consists of about 1.1 million clones, 60% to 85% of them appearing once. Sample: memory CD4+ T cells from PBMCs. Receptors originate from a man aged 18 to 35 in good health. Some clones in this sample may be carry-over from other donors' samples. The CDR3 runs from the conserved cysteine through the conserved F or W. A D gene is named only where the DNA matches it firmly. Size is omitted from some rows. Given values are once, few, many or a class for expanded clones.

>TRBJ1-6|TRBD1|TRBV6-6|NA
CASSPGTVMDSPLHF
TGTGCCAGCAGCCCCGGGACAGTTATGGATTCACCCCTCCACTTT
>TRBJ2-1|NA|TRBV6-5|NA
CASSETTNEQFF
TGTGCCAGCAGTGAGACTACCAATGAGCAGTTCTTC
>TRBJ2-2|NA|TRBV18|NA
CASSPRGAARTGELFF
TGTGCCAGCTCACCACGGGGAGCAGCTCGCACCGGGGAGCTGTTTTTT
>TRBJ2-7|NA|TRBV10-2|NA
CASSKPNYREQYF
TGCGCCAGCAGTAAACCCAACTACCGCGAGCAGTACTTC
>TRBJ1-1|TRBD1|TRBV11-3|few
CASSGNRGRTEAFF
TGTGCCAGCAGCGGAAACAGGGGGAGGACTGAAGCTTTCTTT
>TRBJ1-1|NA|TRBV19|few
CASSIDLRSWKNTEAFF
TGTGCCAGTAGTATAGACCTCAGAAGTTGGAAGAACACTGAAGCTTTCTTT
>TRBJ1-1|NA|TRBV5-1|NA
CASSQGVLNTEAFF
TGCGCCAGCAGCCAAGGGGTGTTGAACACTGAAGCTTTCTTT
>TRBJ1-4|NA|TRBV7-9|NA
CASSLMGGAGEKLFF
TGTGCCAGCAGCTTGATGGGTGGGGCTGGTGAAAAACTGTTTTTT
>TRBJ2-2|NA|TRBV5-1|NA
CASSSSGWTGELFF
TGCGCCAGCAGCTCCAGCGGTTGGACCGGGGAGCTGTTTTTT
>TRBJ1-4|TRBD1|TRBV19|NA
CATKPTGVEEKLFF
TGTGCCACCAAACCGACAGGGGTCGAGGAAAAACTGTTTTTT
>TRBJ1-2|NA|TRBV5-6|NA
CASSRLEGGNYGYTF
TGTGCCAGCAGCAGGCTAGAAGGGGGTAACTATGGCTACACCTTC
>TRBJ1-5|NA|TRBV27|once
CASSFQRNQPQHF
TGTGCCAGCAGTTTCCAGCGCAATCAGCCCCAGCATTTT
>TRBJ2-7|TRBD1|TRBV5-4|NA
CASSFEGQGAREQYF
TGTGCCAGCAGCTTTGAGGGACAGGGGGCGCGTGAGCAGTACTTC
>TRBJ1-4|TRBD1|TRBV4-1|NA
CASSLEPGQGGEKLFF
TGCGCCAGCAGCCTGGAACCGGGACAGGGAGGAGAAAAACTGTTTTTT
>TRBJ2-3|TRBD2|TRBV6-5|NA
CASRELAGGTDTQYF
TGTGCCAGCAGGGAACTAGCGGGGGGCACAGATACGCAGTATTTT
>TRBJ1-1|NA|TRBV15|many
CATSRKTNTEAFF
TGTGCCACCAGCAGGAAAACTAACACTGAAGCTTTCTTT
>TRBJ1-4|NA|TRBV2|NA
CASEEEANEKLFF
TGTGCCAGCGAGGAGGAGGCTAATGAAAAACTGTTTTTT
>TRBJ1-2|NA|TRBV4-1|NA
CASSQDHGTGIIYGYTF
TGCGCCAGCAGCCAAGATCACGGAACAGGGATTATCTATGGCTACACCTTC
>TRBJ1-1|NA|TRBV18|NA
CASSPRRGNTEAFF
TGTGCCAGCTCACCCAGAAGAGGGAACACTGAAGCTTTCTTT
>TRBJ2-7|TRBD1|TRBV6-5|NA
CASRVTGTGFREQYF
TGTGCCAGCAGGGTAACCGGGACAGGGTTTCGCGAGCAGTACTTC
>TRBJ2-1|NA|TRBV6-5|NA
CASSYTGTTYNEQFF
TGTGCCAGCAGTTACACAGGAACAACCTACAATGAGCAGTTCTTC
>TRBJ1-5|NA|TRBV21-1|NA
CASSKGGGFPRRQPQHF
TGTGCCAGCAGCAAAGGAGGCGGCTTCCCCAGGCGTCAGCCCCAGCATTTT
>TRBJ2-5|TRBD1|TRBV6-5|NA
CASSPPGQIETQYF
TGTGCCAGCAGTCCACCGGGACAGATAGAGACCCAGTACTTC
>TRBJ1-5|NA|TRBV21-1|NA
CASSFGGKSGQGFHQPQHF
TGTGCCAGCAGCTTCGGGGGCAAGTCGGGACAGGGCTTCCATCAGCCCCAGCATTTT
>TRBJ1-5|NA|TRBV5-1|NA
CASSLDGAEGNQPQHF
TGCGCCAGCAGCTTGGATGGAGCGGAGGGCAATCAGCCCCAGCATTTT
>TRBJ2-1|TRBD2|TRBV7-3|few
CASSKGLGLALYNEQFF
TGTGCCAGCAGCAAAGGGTTGGGACTAGCGTTATACAATGAGCAGTTCTTC
>TRBJ2-1|NA|TRBV5-1|NA
CASSLGGLAIYNEQFF
TGCGCCAGCAGCTTGGGTGGCCTAGCGATTTACAATGAGCAGTTCTTC
>TRBJ2-1|TRBD1|TRBV5-4|NA
CASSLSRGSYNEQFF
TGTGCCAGCAGTCTATCCAGGGGGTCCTACAATGAGCAGTTCTTC
>TRBJ2-6|NA|TRBV28|NA
CAIQLSGEAGANVLTF
TGTGCCATACAACTCTCAGGGGAGGCGGGGGCCAACGTCCTGACTTTC
>TRBJ2-5|NA|TRBV6-5|NA
CASRGRMGGETQYF
TGTGCCAGCAGAGGGCGGATGGGGGGAGAGACCCAGTACTTC
>TRBJ2-3|NA|TRBV11-2|NA
CASSLDHGPDTQYF
TGTGCCAGCAGCTTAGATCATGGGCCAGATACGCAGTATTTT
>TRBJ2-7|TRBD2|TRBV7-9|once
CASSLTPASGTHEQYF
TGTGCCAGCAGCTTAACCCCGGCTAGCGGGACCCACGAGCAGTACTTC
>TRBJ1-1|NA|TRBV5-1|NA
CASSPLVYTEAFF
TGCGCCAGCAGCCCCCTCGTTTACACTGAAGCTTTCTTT
>TRBJ2-5|NA|TRBV5-1|NA
CASRRGEGETQYF
TGCGCCAGCAGGAGGGGTGAGGGAGAGACCCAGTACTTC
>TRBJ1-1|NA|TRBV10-3|NA
CASIQGRGWNTEAFF
TGTGCCAGTATACAGGGTCGAGGATGGAACACTGAAGCTTTCTTT
>TRBJ1-5|NA|TRBV19|NA
CASSGDSNQPQHF
TGTGCCAGTAGCGGTGACAGTAATCAGCCCCAGCATTTT
>TRBJ1-1|NA|TRBV7-9|NA
CASSFPGAEAFF
TGTGCCAGCAGCTTCCCGGGAGCTGAAGCTTTCTTT
>TRBJ2-7|NA|TRBV7-2|NA
CASSFTGTGEQYF
TGTGCCAGCAGCTTCACAGGTACGGGGGAGCAGTACTTC
>TRBJ2-2|NA|TRBV6-1|few
CASSDQYRVAGELFF
TGTGCCAGCAGTGACCAATACAGGGTGGCCGGGGAGCTGTTTTTT
>TRBJ1-4|NA|TRBV7-3|NA
CASSLSRDEKLFF
TGTGCCAGCAGCTTAAGCCGAGATGAAAAACTGTTTTTT
>TRBJ2-5|NA|TRBV2|few
CASSDSHQGETQYF
TGTGCCAGCAGTGATTCGCACCAAGGAGAGACCCAGTACTTC
>TRBJ2-3|NA|TRBV5-1|NA
CASNLGPGDTQYF
TGCGCCAGCAATTTGGGCCCCGGAGATACGCAGTATTTT
>TRBJ2-7|NA|TRBV6-5|NA
CASRSEGLGNYEQYF
TGTGCCAGCCGCTCCGAGGGACTCGGTAACTACGAGCAGTACTTC
>TRBJ1-2|TRBD1|TRBV9|NA
CASSVGQGSVDSLRGYTF
TGTGCCAGCAGCGTGGGACAGGGTTCCGTGGACTCCTTGCGTGGCTACACCTTC
>TRBJ2-7|TRBD1|TRBV4-2|once
CASSQAKGQGYSEQYF
TGTGCCAGCAGCCAAGCTAAAGGACAGGGCTACAGCGAGCAGTACTTC
>TRBJ2-3|NA|TRBV4-3|once
CASSQEPHRYTDTQYF
TGCGCCAGCAGCCAAGAACCCCACAGATACACAGATACGCAGTATTTT
>TRBJ2-5|TRBD2|TRBV7-6|many
CASSLGVGGSGGETQYF
TGTGCCAGCAGCTTAGGCGTCGGCGGGAGCGGGGGGGAGACCCAGTACTTC